This TCR beta chain was recovered during a study of CD8 T cells in ankylosing spondylitis. Study-level findings and limits: Reported data indicate significant enrichment of disease-linked clones within matched ankylosing spondylitis synovial fluid.

One entry per CDR3 protein results from TCRdb running MiXCR on the 5' RACE reads. This sample has around 250,000 distinct CDR3 sequences, with 18% found just once. This clonotype was recorded many times. The antigen is not known. The V end lost 6 bases, the J end lost 0 bases, and 18 bases lay between the germline ends. The CDR3 runs to 18 residues. The V gene's germline CDR1 is MNHEY and CDR2 SVGEGT. The source material was blood, either unsorted or a sorted T cell fraction (not recorded which). J is TRBJ2-6 and V is TRBV6-2 or TRBV6-3; D is undetermined. This TCR was sampled from a male donor with ankylosing spondylitis or in good health (not recorded which). The CDR3 DNA is TGTGCCAGCAGCCAGACGAGTAGAAAGTCCTCTGGGGCCAACGTCCTGACTTTC. Translation gives CASSQTSRKSSGANVLTF.